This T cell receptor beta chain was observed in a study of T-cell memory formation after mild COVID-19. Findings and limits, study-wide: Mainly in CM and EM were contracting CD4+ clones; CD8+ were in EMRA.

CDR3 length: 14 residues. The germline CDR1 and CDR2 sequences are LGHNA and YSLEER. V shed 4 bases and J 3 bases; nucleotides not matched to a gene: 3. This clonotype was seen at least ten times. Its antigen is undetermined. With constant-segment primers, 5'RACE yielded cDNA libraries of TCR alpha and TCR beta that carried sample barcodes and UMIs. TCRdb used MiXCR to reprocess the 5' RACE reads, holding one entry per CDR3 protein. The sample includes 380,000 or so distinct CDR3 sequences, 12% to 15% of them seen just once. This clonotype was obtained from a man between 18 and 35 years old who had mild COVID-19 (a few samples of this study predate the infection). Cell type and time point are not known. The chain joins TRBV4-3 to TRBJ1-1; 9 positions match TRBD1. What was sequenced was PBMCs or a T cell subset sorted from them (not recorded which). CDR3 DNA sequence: TGCGCCAGCAGCCTCCGGACAGGGGACACTGAAGCTTTCTTT. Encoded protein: CASSLRTGDTEAFF.